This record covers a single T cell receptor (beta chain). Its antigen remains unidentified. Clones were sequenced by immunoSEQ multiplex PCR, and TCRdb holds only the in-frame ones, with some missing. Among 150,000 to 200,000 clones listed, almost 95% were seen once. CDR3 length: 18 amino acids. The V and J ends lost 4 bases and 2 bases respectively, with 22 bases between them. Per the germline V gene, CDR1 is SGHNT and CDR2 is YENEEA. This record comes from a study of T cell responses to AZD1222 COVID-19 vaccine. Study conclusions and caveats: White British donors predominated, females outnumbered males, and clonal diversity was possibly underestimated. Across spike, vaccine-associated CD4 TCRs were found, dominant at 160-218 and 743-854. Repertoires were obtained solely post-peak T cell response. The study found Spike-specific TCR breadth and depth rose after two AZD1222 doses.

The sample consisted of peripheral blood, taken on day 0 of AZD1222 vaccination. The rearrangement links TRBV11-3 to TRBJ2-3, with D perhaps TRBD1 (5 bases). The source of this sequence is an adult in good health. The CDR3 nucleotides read TGTGCCAGCAGCTCCCCTTCAACAGGTCTTCGCCACACAGATACGCAGTATTTT. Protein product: CASSSPSTGLRHTDTQYF.